This T cell receptor beta chain is drawn from a study of blood T cell repertoires in COVID-19. Turning to the study itself: T cells, B-cell-depleted T cells, or PBMCs supplied cDNA or gDNA.

This clone was observed a handful of times. As processed by the authors: Reference gene primer amplification gave nucleated cell count estimates. Sequenced by immunoSEQ multiplex PCR; TCRdb stores in-frame clones only, minus some. V, J and clone size were drawn from that table, and D and trimming were deduced from the DNA. The repertoire holds a few hundred thousand clones, with 75% to 90% as singletons. Trimming cost V 4 bases and J 4 bases, with 16 bases left between them. Germline V CDR1 and CDR2: SNHLY, FYNNEI. The CDR3 runs 15 residues. The rearrangement links TRBV2 to TRBJ2-5; a possible D gene is TRBD1 (6 bases). Sequencing was carried out using peripheral blood. The sequence derives from a human donor in a cohort sampled during active COVID-19. CDR3 in amino acids: CASSGQALGGETQYF. CDR3 in DNA: TGTGCCAGCAGTGGACAGGCCCTCGGCGGAGAGACCCAGTACTTC. Based on the CDR3 plus reference TRBV2 and TRBJ2-5, the full variable domain is EPEVTQTPSHQVTQMGQEVILRCVPISNHLYFYWYRQILGQKVEFLVSFYNNEISEKSEIFDDQFSVERPDGSNFTLKIRSTKLEDSAMYFCASSGQALGGETQYFGPGTRLLVL.